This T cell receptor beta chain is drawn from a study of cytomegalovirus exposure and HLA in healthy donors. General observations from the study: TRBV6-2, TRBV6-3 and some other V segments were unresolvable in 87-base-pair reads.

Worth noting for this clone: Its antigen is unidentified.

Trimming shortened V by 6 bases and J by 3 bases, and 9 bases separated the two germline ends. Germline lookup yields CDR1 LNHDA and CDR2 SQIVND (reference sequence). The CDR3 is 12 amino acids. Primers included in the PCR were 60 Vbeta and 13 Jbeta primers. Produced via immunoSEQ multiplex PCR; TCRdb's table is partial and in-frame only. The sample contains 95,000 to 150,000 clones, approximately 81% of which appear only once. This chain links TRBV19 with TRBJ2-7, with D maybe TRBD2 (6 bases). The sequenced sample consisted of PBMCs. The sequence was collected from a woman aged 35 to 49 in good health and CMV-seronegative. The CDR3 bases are TGTGCCAGTAGGACTAGAATCTACGAGCAGTACTTC. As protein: CASRTRIYEQYF.